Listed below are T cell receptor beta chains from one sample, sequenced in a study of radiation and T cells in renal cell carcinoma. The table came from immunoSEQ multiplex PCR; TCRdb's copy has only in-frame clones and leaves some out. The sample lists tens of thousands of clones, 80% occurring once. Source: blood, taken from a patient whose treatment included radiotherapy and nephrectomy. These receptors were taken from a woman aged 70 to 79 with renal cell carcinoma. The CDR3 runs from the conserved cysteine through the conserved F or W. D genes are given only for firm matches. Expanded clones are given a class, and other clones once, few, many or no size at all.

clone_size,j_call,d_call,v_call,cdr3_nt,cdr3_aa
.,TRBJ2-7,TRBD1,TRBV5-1,TGCGCCAGCAGCTCGACAGGGGGCGGTTTCGAGCAGTACTTC,CASSSTGGGFEQYF
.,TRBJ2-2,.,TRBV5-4,TGTGCCACGGGGGACTTGTACACCGGGGAGCTGTTTTTT,CATGDLYTGELFF
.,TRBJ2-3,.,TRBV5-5,TGTGCCAGCAGCTTGGTCAGGGGCAGCACAGATACGCAGTATTTT,CASSLVRGSTDTQYF
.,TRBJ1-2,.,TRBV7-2,TGTGCCAGCAGCTTAGGTGGCCGAGCTAACTATGGCTACACCTTC,CASSLGGRANYGYTF
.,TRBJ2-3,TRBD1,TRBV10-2,TGCGCCAGCAGAAGGGGCTCAGGGGGAGCAGATACGCAGTATTTT,CASRRGSGGADTQYF
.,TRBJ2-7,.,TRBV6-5,TGTGCCAGCAGTTACTCGATGCGGCGGACTACCTACGAGCAGTACTTC,CASSYSMRRTTYEQYF
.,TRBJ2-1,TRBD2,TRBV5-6,TGTGCCAGCAGACGAGGACTAGCGGGGGTCTTCTCCTACAATGAGCAGTTCTTC,CASRRGLAGVFSYNEQFF
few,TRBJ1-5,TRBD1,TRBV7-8,TGTGCCAGCAGCCATAACAGACAGGGCGGGAGTAGCAATCAGCCCCAGCATTTT,CASSHNRQGGSSNQPQHF
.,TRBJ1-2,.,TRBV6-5,TGTGCCAGCAGTTACGGGGGGACCGGGGACTATGGCTACACCTTC,CASSYGGTGDYGYTF
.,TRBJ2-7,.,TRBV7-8,TGTGCCAGCAGCTTAGCCCCCGGACAGTCCTACGAGCAGTACTTC,CASSLAPGQSYEQYF
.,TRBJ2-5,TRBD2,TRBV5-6,TGTGCCAGCACCCTACTAGCGGGAGTTCCTTTCACTATCCAAGAGACCCAGTACTTC,CASTLLAGVPFTIQETQYF
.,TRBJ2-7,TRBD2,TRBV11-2,TGTGCCAGCAGGGACCCGGGAGGCAGATACGAGCAGTACTTC,CASRDPGGRYEQYF
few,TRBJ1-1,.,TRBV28,TGTGCCAGCAGTTTCGGGGGAGGCACTGAAGCTTTCTTT,CASSFGGGTEAFF
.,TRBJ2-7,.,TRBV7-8,TGTGCCAGCAGCCCCGGCCGTTTCTCCTACGAGCAGTACTTC,CASSPGRFSYEQYF
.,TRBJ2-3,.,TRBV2,TGTGCCAGCAGTGAACTAGGCACAGATACGCAGTATTTT,CASSELGTDTQYF
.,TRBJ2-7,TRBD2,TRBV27,TGTGCCAGCAGGTTAGCGGGAGAGATTTACGAGCAGTACTTC,CASRLAGEIYEQYF
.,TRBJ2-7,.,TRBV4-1,TGCGCCAGCAGCCAAGAGTGGCTCCCCGACCCCCGCGAGCAGTACTTC,CASSQEWLPDPREQYF
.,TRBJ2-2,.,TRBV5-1,TGCGCCAGCAGCCTCCGGGACACTTACACCGGGGAGCTGTTTTTT,CASSLRDTYTGELFF
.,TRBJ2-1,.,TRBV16,TGTGCCAGCAGCCAGTCCGGGTTAAATGAGCAGTTCTTC,CASSQSGLNEQFF
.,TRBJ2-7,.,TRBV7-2,TGTGCCAGCAGCTCGTACTACAGCTCCTACGAGCAGTACTTC,CASSSYYSSYEQYF
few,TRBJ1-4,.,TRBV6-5,TGTGCCAGCAGCCCCCGGGGGCATAATGAAAAACTGTTTTTT,CASSPRGHNEKLFF
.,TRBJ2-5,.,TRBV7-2,TGTGCCAGCAGCTTTCAGGAGGGTGGAGAGACCCAGTACTTC,CASSFQEGGETQYF
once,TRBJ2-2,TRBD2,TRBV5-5,TGTGCCAGCAGCACTGCGTGGGGGTCTAGCGGGAGGGCGAACACCGGGGAGCTGTTTTTT,CASSTAWGSSGRANTGELFF
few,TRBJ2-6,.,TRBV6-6,TGTGCCAGCAGATCGATCTCTGGGGCCAACGTCCTGACTTTC,CASRSISGANVLTF
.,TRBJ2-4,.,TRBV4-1,TGCGCCAGCAGATTCGAGGGAGTAGCCAAAAACATTCAGTACTTC,CASRFEGVAKNIQYF
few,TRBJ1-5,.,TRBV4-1,TGCGCCAGCAGCCCTAACCCGGGATATCAGCCCCAGCATTTT,CASSPNPGYQPQHF
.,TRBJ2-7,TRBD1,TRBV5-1,TGCGCCAGCAGCCTAACCACCGGGACAGGGGGCTTCGAGCAGTACTTC,CASSLTTGTGGFEQYF
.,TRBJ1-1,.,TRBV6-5,TGTGCCAGCAGTTACTTGGGGGCGGCTGAAGCTTTCTTT,CASSYLGAAEAFF
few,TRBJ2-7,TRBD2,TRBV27,TGTGCCAGCAGTTCGGGACTAGGACCTTACGAGCAGTACTTC,CASSSGLGPYEQYF
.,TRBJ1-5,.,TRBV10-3,TGTGCCATCAGTGGTACAGGGTCCGGTCAGCCCCAGCATTTT,CAISGTGSGQPQHF
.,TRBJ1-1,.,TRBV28,TGTGCCAGCACCTCGGGGGGGGCGAACACTGAAGCTTTCTTT,CASTSGGANTEAFF
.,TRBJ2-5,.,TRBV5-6,TGTGCCAGCAGCTTGGACAGGCCAGAGACCCAGTACTTC,CASSLDRPETQYF
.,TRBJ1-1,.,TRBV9,TGTGCCAGCAGCGTGACAGGCATGAACACTGAAGCTTTCTTT,CASSVTGMNTEAFF
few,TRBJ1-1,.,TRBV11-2,TGTGCCAGCAGCTCGCGGCACACTGAAGCTTTCTTT,CASSSRHTEAFF
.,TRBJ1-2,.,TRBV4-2,TGTGCCAGCAGCCAAGATAAGGGGAACTATGGCTACACCTTC,CASSQDKGNYGYTF
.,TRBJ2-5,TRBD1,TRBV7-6,TGTGCCAGCAGCTTAAGCCGGACAGGACAAGAGACCCAGTACTTC,CASSLSRTGQETQYF
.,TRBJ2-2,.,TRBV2,TGTGCCAGCAGTGAAGGGTGGGGGAACACCGGGGAGCTGTTTTTT,CASSEGWGNTGELFF
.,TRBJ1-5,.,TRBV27,TGTGCCAGCGGCGGTCCTAACAATCAGCCCCAGCATTTT,CASGGPNNQPQHF
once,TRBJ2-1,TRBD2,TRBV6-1,TGTGCCAGCAGTGAAGGCCCCTTCCGAGCGGGGGCCAACAATGAGCAGTTCTTC,CASSEGPFRAGANNEQFF
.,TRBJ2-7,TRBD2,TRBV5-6,TGTGCCAGCAGCTTTGGAGCGGGAGGCTCCTACGAGCAGTACTTC,CASSFGAGGSYEQYF
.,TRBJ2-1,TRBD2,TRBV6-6,TGTGCCAGCAGGTCCCGGACTAGCGTTTACAATGAGCAGTTCTTC,CASRSRTSVYNEQFF
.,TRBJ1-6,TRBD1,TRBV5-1,TGCGCCAGCAGCGGGGACAGCAATTCACCCCTCCACTTT,CASSGDSNSPLHF